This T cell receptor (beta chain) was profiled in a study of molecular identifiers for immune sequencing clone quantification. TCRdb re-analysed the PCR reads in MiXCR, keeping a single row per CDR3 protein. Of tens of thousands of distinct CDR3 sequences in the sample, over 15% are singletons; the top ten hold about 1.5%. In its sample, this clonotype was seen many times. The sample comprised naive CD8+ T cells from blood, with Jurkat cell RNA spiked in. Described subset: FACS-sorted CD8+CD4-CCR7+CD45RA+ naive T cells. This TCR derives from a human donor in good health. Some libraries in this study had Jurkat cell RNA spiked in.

CDR3 amino acids: CASSLSVFNEQFF. The DNA for the CDR3 is TGTGCCAGCAGTTTATCAGTTTTCAATGAGCAGTTCTTC. V is TRBV28 and J is TRBJ2-1; the D is unclear. Per germline, CDR1 MDHEN and CDR2 SYDVKM. This CDR3 has 13 residues. V was trimmed by 1 base and J by 6 bases, leaving 7 bases between them.